These T cell receptor beta chains were read from a single sample in a study of blood T cells in healthy people across ages. TCRdb re-called the 5' RACE reads through MiXCR, storing one row per CDR3 protein. The sample lists some 640,000 distinct CDR3 sequences; 49% were seen once. Input material: blood. The receptors were sampled from an older woman in good health. CDR3s include the opening cysteine and the closing phenylalanine or tryptophan. The D gene is left open where the match is weak. Expanded clones get a size class; other rows say once, few or many, or leave the size out.

>TRBJ1-1|TRBV2|.|.
CASSGTGYTEAFF
TGTGCCAGCAGTGGTACAGGGTACACTGAAGCTTTCTTT
>TRBJ1-2|TRBV20-1|.|.
CSARTVGDGYTF
TGCAGTGCTCGGACCGTTGGGGATGGCTACACCTTC
>TRBJ2-1|TRBV11-3|.|TRBD2
CASSTGTSGRALNEQFF
TGTGCCAGCAGCACCGGGACTAGCGGGAGGGCACTGAATGAGCAGTTCTTC
>TRBJ1-2|TRBV16|.|TRBD1
CASSHTPDRGYGYTF
TGTGCCAGCAGCCACACCCCCGACAGGGGGTATGGCTACACCTTC
>TRBJ2-3|TRBV20-1|.|.
CSASGLGTDTQYF
TGCAGTGCTTCGGGACTCGGCACAGATACGCAGTATTTT
>TRBJ2-6|TRBV6-2/TRBV6-3|.|.
CASSYKGSSGANVLTF
TGTGCCAGCAGTTACAAGGGGAGCTCTGGGGCCAACGTCCTGACTTTC
>TRBJ1-1|TRBV6-5|few|.
CASSSSAGVRSRAFF
TGTGCCAGCAGTTCCTCCGCGGGGGTTAGGAGTCGAGCTTTCTTT
>TRBJ2-4|TRBV28|.|.
CASSWPTGRGKNIQYF
TGTGCCAGCAGTTGGCCTACCGGGCGAGGCAAAAACATTCAGTACTTC
>TRBJ1-5|TRBV4-2|.|.
CASSQDRRGNRPQHF
TGTGCCAGCAGCCAAGATAGGAGGGGCAATCGGCCCCAGCATTTT
>TRBJ2-6|TRBV29-1|few|.
CSARRSGANVLTF
TGCAGCGCCCGACGGTCTGGGGCCAACGTCCTGACTTTC
>TRBJ2-3|TRBV7-2|once|TRBD1
CASRQGASDTQYF
TGTGCCAGCAGACAGGGGGCCTCAGATACGCAGTATTTT
>TRBJ1-4|TRBV20-1|.|.
CSARDVRLLLPTNEKLFF
TGCAGTGCTAGAGATGTACGGCTCCTACTACCAACTAATGAAAAACTGTTTTTT
>TRBJ1-2|TRBV6-1|.|TRBD1
CASSGTGHYGYTF
TGTGCCAGCAGTGGGACAGGGCACTATGGCTACACCTTC
>TRBJ2-7|TRBV4-3|once|.
CASSQGGGSAYEQYF
TGCGCCAGCAGCCAAGGTGGGGGCTCGGCCTACGAGCAGTACTTC
>TRBJ2-5|TRBV7-2|few|.
CASSLTPAVETQYF
TGTGCCAGCAGCTTGACCCCGGCGGTAGAGACCCAGTACTTC
>TRBJ2-5|TRBV29-1|once|TRBD2
CSARGGDGRETQYF
TGCAGCGCCCGCGGGGGTGACGGGAGAGAGACCCAGTACTTC
>TRBJ2-3|TRBV4-3|.|TRBD2
CASSQVAGAPDTQYF
TGCGCCAGCAGCCAAGTAGCGGGAGCCCCAGATACGCAGTATTTT
>TRBJ1-2|TRBV7-2|.|.
CASSLETGVNYGYTF
TGTGCCAGCAGCTTAGAAACAGGAGTTAACTACGGCTACACCTTC
>TRBJ2-5|TRBV2|.|.
CASSKNSQETQYF
TGTGCCAGCAGTAAAAACAGCCAAGAGACCCAGTACTTC
>TRBJ1-5|TRBV7-9|.|TRBD1
CASSSSTGRSQPQHF
TGTGCCAGCAGCTCCTCGACAGGGAGAAGCCAGCCCCAGCATTTT
>TRBJ2-5|TRBV7-9|.|TRBD1
CASSLSGQGRTQYF
TGTGCCAGCAGCTTGTCGGGACAGGGAAGGACCCAGTACTTC
>TRBJ2-5|TRBV5-1|.|.
CASGKDQETQYF
TGCGCCAGCGGAAAAGACCAAGAGACCCAGTACTTC
>TRBJ2-1|TRBV4-2|.|.
CASSQGSAKPNNEQFF
TGTGCCAGCAGCCAAGGATCCGCGAAACCTAACAATGAGCAGTTCTTC
>TRBJ2-7|TRBV20-1|.|TRBD2
CSASKRLAGSYEQYF
TGCAGTGCTAGCAAAAGACTAGCGGGCAGCTACGAGCAGTACTTC
>TRBJ2-1|TRBV20-1|.|TRBD2
CSARDRTGGSWHEQFF
TGCAGTGCTAGAGATCGGACCGGCGGGAGCTGGCATGAGCAGTTCTTC
>TRBJ2-6|TRBV20-1|.|TRBD1
CSAWTGTGANVLTF
TGCAGTGCTTGGACAGGGACTGGGGCCAACGTCCTGACTTTC
>TRBJ2-7|TRBV5-1|once|TRBD1
CASSSSTGGAGYEQYF
TGCGCCAGCAGCTCGTCTACAGGGGGCGCGGGTTACGAGCAGTACTTC
>TRBJ2-5|TRBV7-3|.|TRBD1
CASSQYGTEETQYF
TGTGCCAGCAGCCAGTACGGGACAGAAGAGACCCAGTACTTC
>TRBJ2-7|TRBV28|.|.
CASRGGALPYEQYF
TGTGCCAGCAGGGGTGGGGCGCTCCCCTACGAGCAGTACTTC
>TRBJ1-2|TRBV4-2|few|.
CASRWGFEGYTF
TGTGCCAGCAGGTGGGGGTTCGAGGGCTACACCTTC
>TRBJ1-1|TRBV20-1|few|.
CSARWVGMGTEAFF
TGCAGTGCTAGGTGGGTGGGGATGGGCACTGAAGCTTTCTTT
>TRBJ2-7|TRBV5-1|few|TRBD2
CASSLAGGQQYF
TGCGCCAGCAGTTTGGCGGGAGGGCAGCAGTACTTC
>TRBJ1-2|TRBV29-1|few|.
CSVEQDGYTF
TGCAGCGTTGAACAAGATGGCTACACCTTC
>TRBJ2-1|TRBV20-1|.|.
CSAPTRCEQFF
TGCAGTGCTCCCACTAGGTGTGAGCAGTTCTTC
>TRBJ2-7|TRBV5-1|few|.
CASSLDRAGDEQYF
TGCGCCAGCAGCTTGGACAGGGCCGGGGACGAGCAGTACTTC
>TRBJ1-1|TRBV18|.|TRBD1
CASSPGQGALTEAFF
TGTGCCAGCTCACCAGGGCAGGGGGCCCTCACTGAAGCTTTCTTT
>TRBJ2-5|TRBV5-1|few|TRBD1
CASSRQGVEETQYF
TGCGCCAGCAGCCGACAGGGCGTTGAGGAGACCCAGTACTTC
>TRBJ2-3|TRBV16|.|.
CASSPDRGTQYF
TGTGCCAGCAGCCCCGATAGGGGTACGCAGTATTTT
>TRBJ2-1|TRBV7-2|few|.
CASSEGVYSEQFF
TGTGCCAGCAGCGAAGGGGTCTACAGTGAGCAGTTCTTC
>TRBJ1-1|TRBV3-1|.|.
CASSQDWGEAFF
TGTGCCAGCAGCCAAGATTGGGGGGAAGCTTTCTTT
>TRBJ2-5|TRBV2|.|TRBD1
CASTPNRGDETQYF
TGTGCCAGCACTCCCAACAGGGGAGACGAGACCCAGTACTTC
>TRBJ2-7|TRBV18|.|TRBD1
CASSPTDRGNEQYF
TGTGCCAGCTCACCGACAGACAGGGGGAACGAGCAGTACTTC
>TRBJ2-5|TRBV6-6|few|.
CASSYLKGLGETQYF
TGTGCCAGCAGTTACCTCAAAGGGCTCGGGGAGACCCAGTACTTC
>TRBJ2-1|TRBV7-9|.|.
CASSLRSGEGSYNEQFF
TGTGCCAGCAGCTTACGATCAGGGGAGGGCTCCTACAATGAGCAGTTCTTC
>TRBJ1-5|TRBV28|once|.
CASSPRPGNQPQHF
TGTGCCAGCAGCCCTCGACCGGGCAATCAGCCCCAGCATTTT
>TRBJ2-7|TRBV4-2|.|.
CASSQDLGEIYEQYF
TGTGCCAGCAGCCAAGATCTGGGGGAAATCTACGAGCAGTACTTC
>TRBJ2-3|TRBV4-2|.|TRBD2
CASSQSSGSETDTQYF
TGTGCCAGCAGCCAATCTAGCGGGAGTGAAACAGATACGCAGTATTTT
>TRBJ2-5|TRBV3-1|.|TRBD1
CASSPRDSGKETQYF
TGTGCCAGCAGCCCCCGGGACAGCGGCAAAGAGACCCAGTACTTC
>TRBJ1-5|TRBV20-1|.|.
CSASPFGGTAGQPQHF
TGCAGTGCTAGCCCCTTCGGGGGGACGGCTGGGCAGCCCCAGCATTTT
>TRBJ2-1|TRBV10-3|few|TRBD2
CAISESGAGGEQFF
TGTGCCATCAGTGAAAGCGGGGCCGGGGGGGAGCAGTTCTTC
>TRBJ1-5|TRBV10-3|few|.
CAISEEGYQPQHF
TGTGCCATCAGTGAGGAGGGCTATCAGCCCCAGCATTTT
>TRBJ2-3|TRBV4-2|.|TRBD2
CASSLSSGISTDTQYF
TGTGCCAGCAGCTTGTCTAGCGGGATTAGCACAGATACGCAGTATTTT